This T cell receptor (beta chain) emerged from a study of T cell responses to AZD1222 COVID-19 vaccine. Germline-derived CDR1 and CDR2 are MNHEY and SVGEGT. This CDR3 spans 15 amino acids. Trimming left V 4 bases short and J 1 base short, with 12 bases between. The assay was immunoSEQ multiplex PCR, and TCRdb's table has in-frame clones only and misses some. Among roughly 110,000 clones, approximately 93% were seen once, and the ten largest hold over 3.5%. This chain links TRBV6-2 or TRBV6-3 with TRBJ2-3; a possible D gene is TRBD2 (7 bases). The source material was peripheral blood, sampled on day 0 of AZD1222 vaccination. The sequence was collected from an adult in good health. The CDR3 spells CASSWGGGGTDTQYF. Here the CDR3 DNA reads TGTGCCAGCAGTTGGGGGGGCGGGGGCACAGATACGCAGTATTTT.